This T cell receptor beta chain was sequenced for a study of shared clonotypes between healthy human individuals. Per germline, CDR1 MNHEY and CDR2 SMNVEV (reference sequence). The CDR3 is made up of 16 amino acids. The V gene end was trimmed by 6 bases and the J gene end by 5 bases; junction bases not matched to a gene: 11. The run depth of the assay was deep. The protocol was immunoSEQ multiplex PCR, while the TCRdb copy is restricted to in-frame clones and leaves out a portion. The repertoire holds roughly 760,000 clones, with over 65% as singletons. The source of this sequence is a woman aged 25 to 39 in good health. The rearrangement joins TRBV27 to TRBJ2-2, with 8 bases identical to TRBD1. Input material: memory CD4+ T cells sorted from blood. The sample's subset: CD45RA-negative fraction. CDR3 region: CASRSLGTGETGELFF. Written as DNA, the CDR3 is TGTGCCAGCAGAAGCCTAGGGACAGGCGAAACCGGGGAGCTGTTTTTT.